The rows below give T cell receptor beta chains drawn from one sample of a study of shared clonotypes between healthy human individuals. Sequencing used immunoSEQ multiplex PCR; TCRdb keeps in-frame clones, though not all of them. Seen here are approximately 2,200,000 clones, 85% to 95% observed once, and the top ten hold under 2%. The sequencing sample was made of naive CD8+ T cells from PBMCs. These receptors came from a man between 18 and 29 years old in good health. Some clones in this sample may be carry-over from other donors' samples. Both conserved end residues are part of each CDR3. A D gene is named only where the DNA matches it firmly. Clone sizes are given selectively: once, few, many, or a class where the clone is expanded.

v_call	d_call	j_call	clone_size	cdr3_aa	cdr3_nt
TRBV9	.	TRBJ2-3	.	CASSVGHHPDTQYF	TGTGCCAGCAGCGTAGGGCACCACCCAGATACGCAGTATTTT
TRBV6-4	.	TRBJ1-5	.	CASSEFPDQPQHF	TGTGCCAGCAGTGAATTCCCCGATCAGCCCCAGCATTTT
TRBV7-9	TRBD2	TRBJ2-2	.	CASSLPGLAVNTGELFF	TGTGCCAGCAGCCTACCCGGACTAGCAGTGAACACCGGGGAGCTGTTTTTT
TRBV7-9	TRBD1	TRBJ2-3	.	CASSDRDRGLADTQYF	TGTGCCAGCAGCGACCGGGACAGGGGGCTTGCAGATACGCAGTATTTT
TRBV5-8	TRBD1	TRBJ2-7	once	CASSLLLLVQGSYEQYF	TGTGCCAGCAGCTTGTTGTTGTTGGTACAGGGGTCCTACGAGCAGTACTTC
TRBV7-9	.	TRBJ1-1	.	CASSPDSATEAFF	TGTGCCAGCAGCCCAGACAGTGCCACTGAAGCTTTCTTT
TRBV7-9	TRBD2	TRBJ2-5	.	CASSSGTPEGTQYF	TGTGCCAGCAGCAGCGGGACCCCGGAGGGGACCCAGTACTTC
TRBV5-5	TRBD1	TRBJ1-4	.	CASSLGGVKLFF	TGTGCCAGCAGCCTAGGGGGCGTAAAACTGTTTTTT
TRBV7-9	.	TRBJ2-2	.	CASSSGTGRTGELFF	TGTGCCAGCAGCTCCGGGACGGGGAGGACCGGGGAGCTGTTTTTT
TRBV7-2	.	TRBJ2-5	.	CASSLAGSRETQYF	TGTGCCAGCAGCTTAGCGGGCAGTAGGGAGACCCAGTACTTC
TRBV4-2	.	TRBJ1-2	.	CASSQENRVDYGYTF	TGTGCCAGCAGCCAAGAAAACAGGGTTGACTATGGCTACACCTTC
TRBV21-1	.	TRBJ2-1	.	CASSKASGPNEQFF	TGTGCCAGCAGCAAAGCCTCGGGACCAAATGAGCAGTTCTTC
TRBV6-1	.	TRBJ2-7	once	CASSENEQYF	TGTGCCAGCAGTGAAAACGAGCAGTACTTC
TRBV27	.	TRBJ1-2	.	CASSLRVHYGYTF	TGTGCCAGCAGCTTGAGGGTCCATTATGGCTACACCTTC
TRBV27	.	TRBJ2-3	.	CASKLTGTDTQYF	TGTGCCAGCAAGCTTACAGGCACAGATACGCAGTATTTT
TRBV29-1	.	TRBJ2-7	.	CSVPSGWGHEQYF	TGCAGCGTCCCTTCGGGGTGGGGGCACGAGCAGTACTTC
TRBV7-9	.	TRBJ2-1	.	CASSLELGLYNEQFF	TGTGCCAGCAGCTTAGAATTGGGGCTCTACAATGAGCAGTTCTTC
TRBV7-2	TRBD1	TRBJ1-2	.	CASSFNRGNYGYTF	TGTGCCAGCAGCTTTAACAGGGGGAACTATGGCTACACCTTC
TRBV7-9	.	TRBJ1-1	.	CASSLGGEWTEAFF	TGTGCCAGCAGCTTAGGTGGGGAATGGACTGAAGCTTTCTTT
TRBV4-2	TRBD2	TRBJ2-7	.	CASSPPGGFEQYF	TGTGCCAGCAGCCCCCCGGGGGGGTTCGAGCAGTACTTC
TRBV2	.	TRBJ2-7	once	CASSDDYSYEQYF	TGTGCCAGCAGTGATGACTATTCCTACGAGCAGTACTTC
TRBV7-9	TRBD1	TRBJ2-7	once	CASSHAGQGVNEQYF	TGTGCCAGCAGCCACGCGGGACAGGGGGTGAACGAGCAGTACTTC
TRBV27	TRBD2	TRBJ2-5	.	CASSLLGLAGPGQETQYF	TGTGCCAGCAGTTTATTGGGGCTAGCGGGACCCGGCCAAGAGACCCAGTACTTC
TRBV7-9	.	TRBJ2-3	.	CASSPKRTDTDTQYF	TGTGCCAGCAGCCCCAAAAGGACAGACACAGATACGCAGTATTTT
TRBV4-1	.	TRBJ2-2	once	CASSPRTGELFF	TGCGCCAGCAGCCCCCGGACCGGGGAGCTGTTTTTT
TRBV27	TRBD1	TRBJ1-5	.	CASSPDRGGHQPQHF	TGTGCCAGCAGTCCGGACAGAGGGGGCCATCAGCCCCAGCATTTT
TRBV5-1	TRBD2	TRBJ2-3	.	CASSTRLAGDGTQYF	TGCGCCAGCAGCACCCGACTAGCGGGAGATGGTACGCAGTATTTT
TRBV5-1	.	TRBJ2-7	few	CASSLETGYEQYF	TGCGCCAGCAGCTTGGAGACAGGCTACGAGCAGTACTTC
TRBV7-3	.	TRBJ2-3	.	CASSPSVSLTDTQYF	TGTGCCAGCAGCCCTTCGGTTTCCCTCACAGATACGCAGTATTTT
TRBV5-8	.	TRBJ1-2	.	CASSWPRPNGYTF	TGTGCCAGCAGCTGGCCCAGACCTAATGGCTACACCTTC
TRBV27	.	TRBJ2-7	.	CASSPLGANEQYF	TGTGCCAGCAGTCCCCTAGGGGCGAACGAGCAGTACTTC